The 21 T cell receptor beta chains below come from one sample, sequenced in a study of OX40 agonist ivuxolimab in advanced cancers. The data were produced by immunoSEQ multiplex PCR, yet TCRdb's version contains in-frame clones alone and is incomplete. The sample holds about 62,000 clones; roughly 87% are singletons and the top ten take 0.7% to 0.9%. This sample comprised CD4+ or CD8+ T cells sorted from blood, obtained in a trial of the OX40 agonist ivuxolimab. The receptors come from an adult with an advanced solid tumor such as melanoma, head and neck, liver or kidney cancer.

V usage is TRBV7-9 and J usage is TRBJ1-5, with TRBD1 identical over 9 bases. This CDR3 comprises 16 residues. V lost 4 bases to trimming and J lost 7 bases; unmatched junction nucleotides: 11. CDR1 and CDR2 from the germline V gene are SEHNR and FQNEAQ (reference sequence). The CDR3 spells CASSSATGTGNQPQHF. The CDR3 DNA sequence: TGTGCCAGCAGCTCCGCTACCGGGACAGGGAACCAGCCCCAGCATTTT.

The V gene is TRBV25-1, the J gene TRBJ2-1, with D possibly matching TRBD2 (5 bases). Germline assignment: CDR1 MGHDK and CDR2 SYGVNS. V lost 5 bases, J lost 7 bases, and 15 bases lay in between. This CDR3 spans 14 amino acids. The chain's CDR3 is CASSSTTGVNEQFF. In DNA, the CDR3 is TGTGCCAGCAGTAGCACTACCGGGGTAAATGAGCAGTTCTTC.

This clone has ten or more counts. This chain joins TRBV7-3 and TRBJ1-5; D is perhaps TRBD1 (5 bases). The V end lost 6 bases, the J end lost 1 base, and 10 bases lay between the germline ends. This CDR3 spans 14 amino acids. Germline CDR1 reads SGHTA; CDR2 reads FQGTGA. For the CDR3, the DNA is TGTGCCAGCAGGCGCAGGGAAAGCAATCAGCCCCAGCATTTT. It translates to CASRRRESNQPQHF.

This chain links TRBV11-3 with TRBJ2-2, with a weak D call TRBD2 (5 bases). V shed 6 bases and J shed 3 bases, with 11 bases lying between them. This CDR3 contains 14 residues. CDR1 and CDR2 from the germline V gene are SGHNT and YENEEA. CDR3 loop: CASSRGLDTGELFF. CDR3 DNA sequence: TGTGCCAGCAGTCGGGGTCTCGACACCGGGGAGCTGTTTTTT. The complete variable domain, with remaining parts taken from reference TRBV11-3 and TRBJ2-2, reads EAGVVQSPRYKIIEKKQPVAFWCNPISGHNTLYWYLQNLGQGPELLIRYENEEAVDDSQLPKDRFSAERLKGVDSTLKIQPAELGDSAVYLCASSRGLDTGELFFGEGSRLTVL.

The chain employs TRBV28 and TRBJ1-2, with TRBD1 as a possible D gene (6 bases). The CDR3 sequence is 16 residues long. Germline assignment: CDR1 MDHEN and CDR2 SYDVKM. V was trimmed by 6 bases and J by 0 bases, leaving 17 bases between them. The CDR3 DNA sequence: TGTGCCAGCAGACACCAGGGGCGAACTTCTAACTATGGCTACACCTTC. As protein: CASRHQGRTSNYGYTF.

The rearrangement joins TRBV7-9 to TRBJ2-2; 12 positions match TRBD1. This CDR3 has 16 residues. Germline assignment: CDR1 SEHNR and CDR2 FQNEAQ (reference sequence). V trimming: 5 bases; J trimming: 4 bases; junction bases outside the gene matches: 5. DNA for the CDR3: TGTGCCAGCAGCCCCGGGACAGGGGGCGGCACCGGGGAGCTGTTTTTT. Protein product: CASSPGTGGGTGELFF. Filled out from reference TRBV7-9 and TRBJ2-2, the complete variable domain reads DTGVSQNPRHKITKRGQNVTFRCDPISEHNRLYWYRQTLGQGPEFLTYFQNEAQLEKSRLLSDRFSAERPKGSFSTLEIQRTEQGDSAMYLCASSPGTGGGTGELFFGEGSRLTVL.

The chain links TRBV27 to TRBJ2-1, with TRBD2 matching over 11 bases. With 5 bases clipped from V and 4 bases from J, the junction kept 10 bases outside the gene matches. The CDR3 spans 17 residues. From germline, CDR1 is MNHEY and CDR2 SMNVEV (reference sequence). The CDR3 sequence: CASSPRLAGGPYNEQFF. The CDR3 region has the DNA TGTGCCAGCAGTCCGAGATTAGCGGGGGGGCCGTACAATGAGCAGTTCTTC.

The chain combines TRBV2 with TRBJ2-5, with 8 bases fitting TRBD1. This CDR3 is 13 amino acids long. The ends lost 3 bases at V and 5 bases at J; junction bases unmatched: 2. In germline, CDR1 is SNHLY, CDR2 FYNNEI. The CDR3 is CASSEWDRETQYF. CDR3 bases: TGTGCCAGCAGTGAGTGGGACAGGGAGACCCAGTACTTC. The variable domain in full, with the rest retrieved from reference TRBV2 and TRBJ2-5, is EPEVTQTPSHQVTQMGQEVILRCVPISNHLYFYWYRQILGQKVEFLVSFYNNEISEKSEIFDDQFSVERPDGSNFTLKIRSTKLEDSAMYFCASSEWDRETQYFGPGTRLLVL.

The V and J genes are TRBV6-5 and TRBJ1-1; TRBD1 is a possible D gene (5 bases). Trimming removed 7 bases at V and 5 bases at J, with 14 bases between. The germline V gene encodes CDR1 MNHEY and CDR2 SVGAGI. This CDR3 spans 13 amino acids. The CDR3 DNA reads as TGTGCCAGCACCATAGGGGAGAGGACTGAAGCTTTCTTT. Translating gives CASTIGERTEAFF.

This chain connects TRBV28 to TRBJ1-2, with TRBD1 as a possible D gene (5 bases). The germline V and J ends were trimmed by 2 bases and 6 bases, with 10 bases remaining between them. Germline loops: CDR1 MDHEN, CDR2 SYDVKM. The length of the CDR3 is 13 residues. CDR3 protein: CASSLRGRHGYTF. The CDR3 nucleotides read TGTGCCAGCAGTTTAAGGGGTAGGCATGGCTACACCTTC.

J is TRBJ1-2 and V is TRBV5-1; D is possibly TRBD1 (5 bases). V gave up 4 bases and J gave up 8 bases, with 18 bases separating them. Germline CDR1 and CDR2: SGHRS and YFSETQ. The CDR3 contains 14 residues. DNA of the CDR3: TGCGCCAGCAGCGCTTCCGAAGGGGTCGGCGGCTACACCTTC. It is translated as CASSASEGVGGYTF.

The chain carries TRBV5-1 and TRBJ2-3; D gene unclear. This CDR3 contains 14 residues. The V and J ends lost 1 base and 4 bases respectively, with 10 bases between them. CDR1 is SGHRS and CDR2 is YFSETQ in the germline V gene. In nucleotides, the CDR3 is TGCGCCAGCAGCTTGTCTGGCCCGCCAGATACGCAGTATTTT. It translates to CASSLSGPPDTQYF.

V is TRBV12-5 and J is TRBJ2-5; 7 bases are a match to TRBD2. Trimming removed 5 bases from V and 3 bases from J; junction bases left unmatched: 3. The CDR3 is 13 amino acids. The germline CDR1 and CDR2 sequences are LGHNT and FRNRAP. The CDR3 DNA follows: TGTGCTAGTGGTCCGGGGGGAAAAGAGACCCAGTACTTC. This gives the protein CASGPGGKETQYF.

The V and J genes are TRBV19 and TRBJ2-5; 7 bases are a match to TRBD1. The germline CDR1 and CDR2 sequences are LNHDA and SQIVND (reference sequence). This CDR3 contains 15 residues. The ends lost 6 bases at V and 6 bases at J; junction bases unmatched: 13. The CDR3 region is CASSLRTGAGKTQYF. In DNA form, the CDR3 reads TGTGCCAGTAGCTTACGGACAGGTGCCGGAAAGACCCAGTACTTC.

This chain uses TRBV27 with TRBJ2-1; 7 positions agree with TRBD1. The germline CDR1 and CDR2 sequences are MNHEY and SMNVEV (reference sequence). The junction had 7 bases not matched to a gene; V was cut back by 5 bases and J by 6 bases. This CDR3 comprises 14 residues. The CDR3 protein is CASSPRRQGNEQFF. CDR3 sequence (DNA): TGTGCCAGCAGTCCCCGCCGACAGGGCAATGAGCAGTTCTTC.

The DNA of the CDR3 is TGTGCCAGCAGCAATTATGCAACTAATGAAAAACTGTTTTTT. As protein: CASSNYATNEKLFF. The gene calls are TRBV13 and TRBJ1-4; D unresolved. The V end was cut by 5 bases, the J end by 0 bases, with 7 bases between. Germline CDR1 PRHDT, CDR2 FYEKMQ (reference sequence). This CDR3 spans 14 amino acids.

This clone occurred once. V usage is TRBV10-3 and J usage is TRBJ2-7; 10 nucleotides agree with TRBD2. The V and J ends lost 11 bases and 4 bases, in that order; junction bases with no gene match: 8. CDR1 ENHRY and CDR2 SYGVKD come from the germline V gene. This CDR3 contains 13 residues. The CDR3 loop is CAPTLAGAYEQYF. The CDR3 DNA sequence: TGTGCCCCCACCCTAGCGGGAGCATACGAGCAGTACTTC.

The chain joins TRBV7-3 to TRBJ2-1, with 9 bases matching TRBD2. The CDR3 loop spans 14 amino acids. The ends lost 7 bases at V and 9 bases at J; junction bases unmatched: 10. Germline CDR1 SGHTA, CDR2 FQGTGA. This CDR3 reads CASTLSPREGEQFF. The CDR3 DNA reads TGTGCCAGCACCCTATCCCCGCGGGAGGGTGAGCAGTTCTTC.

The CDR3 loop reads CASSQDEGINEQFF. The CDR3 nucleotides read TGCGCCAGCAGCCAAGATGAGGGAATCAATGAGCAGTTCTTC. V is TRBV4-1 and J is TRBJ2-1; D is possibly TRBD2 (5 bases). The CDR3 has 14 amino acids. Germline-derived CDR1 and CDR2 are MGHRA and YSYEKL. V gave up 0 bases and J gave up 6 bases, with 9 bases separating them.

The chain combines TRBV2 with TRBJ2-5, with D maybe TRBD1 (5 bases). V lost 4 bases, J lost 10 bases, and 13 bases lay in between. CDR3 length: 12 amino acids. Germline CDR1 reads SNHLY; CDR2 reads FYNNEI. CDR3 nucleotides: TGTGCCAGCAGTGTGGGGCCTGGAAGCCAGTACTTC. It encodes CASSVGPGSQYF.

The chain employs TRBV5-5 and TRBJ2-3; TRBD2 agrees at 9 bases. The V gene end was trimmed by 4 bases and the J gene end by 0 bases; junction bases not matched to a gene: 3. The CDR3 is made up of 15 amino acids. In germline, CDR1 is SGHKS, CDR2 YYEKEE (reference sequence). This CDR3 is CASSPTSGSTDTQYF. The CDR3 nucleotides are TGTGCCAGCAGCCCCACTAGCGGGAGCACAGATACGCAGTATTTT.